This T cell receptor beta chain is drawn from a study of cytomegalovirus exposure and HLA in healthy donors. This CDR3 contains 14 residues. V lost 8 bases and J 0 bases, leaving 14 bases between the germline ends. The germline CDR1 and CDR2 sequences are MDHEN and SYDVKM. PCR primers comprised 60 Vbeta and 13 Jbeta primers. This table comes from immunoSEQ multiplex PCR, and its TCRdb copy is limited to in-frame clones, with some not included. The table records fewer than 150,000 clones, about 77% of them present only once. The study, taken as a whole, reports: Later on, analysis showed that most CMV-associated TCR beta chains appeared to be HLA-restricted. Compared with the roughly 670-donor mean, an Asian-associated ancestry cluster reportedly had fewer N-insertions, according to a later analysis. Within an earlier analysis, most TCR beta V segments proved productive either about 87% or about 30% of the time. One variant, a missense change in DCLRE1C, was linked in a later analysis to TCR beta V- and J-gene trimming.

A single count supports this clone. Its cognate antigen is unknown. V is TRBV28 and J is TRBJ2-7, with D hard to call. The TCR originated in a woman in her thirties in good health and CMV-seropositive. The sequenced material came from PBMCs. CDR3 sequence: CASSINGRSYEQYF. The CDR3, as DNA: TGTGCCAGCTCCATAAATGGGCGCTCCTACGAGCAGTACTTC.